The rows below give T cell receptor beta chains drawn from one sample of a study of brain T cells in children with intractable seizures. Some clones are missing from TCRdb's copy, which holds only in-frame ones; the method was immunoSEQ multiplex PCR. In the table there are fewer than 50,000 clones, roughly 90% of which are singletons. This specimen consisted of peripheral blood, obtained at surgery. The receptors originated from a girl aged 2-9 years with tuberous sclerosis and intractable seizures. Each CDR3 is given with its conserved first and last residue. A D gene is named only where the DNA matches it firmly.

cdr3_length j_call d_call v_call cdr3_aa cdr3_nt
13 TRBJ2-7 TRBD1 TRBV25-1 CASIEQGAYEQYF TGTGCCAGCATTGAACAGGGGGCTTACGAGCAGTACTTC
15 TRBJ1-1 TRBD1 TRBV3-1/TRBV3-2 CASSLRRQGSSEAFF TGTGCCAGCAGCCTTAGAAGACAGGGGTCTTCTGAAGCTTTCTTT
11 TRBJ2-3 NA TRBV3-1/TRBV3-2 CASSQASSTHF TGTGCCAGCAGCCAAGCTAGTTCTACGCATTTT
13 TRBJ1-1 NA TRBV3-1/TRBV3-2 CASSQEGNTEAFF TGTGCCAGCAGCCAGGAGGGCAACACTGAAGCTTTCTTT
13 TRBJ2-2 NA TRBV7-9 CASDQLSTGELFF TGTGCCTCGGACCAACTCAGCACCGGGGAGCTGTTTTTT
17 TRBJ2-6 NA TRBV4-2 CASSQETGESGANVLTF TGTGCCAGCAGCCAAGAGACTGGAGAGTCTGGGGCCAACGTCCTGACTTTC
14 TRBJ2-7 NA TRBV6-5 CASSYRQAEYEQYF TGTGCCAGCAGTTACAGGCAGGCCGAGTACGAGCAGTACTTC
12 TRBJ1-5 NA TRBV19 CATRGRGQPQHF TGTGCCACCCGAGGGAGGGGACAGCCCCAGCATTTT
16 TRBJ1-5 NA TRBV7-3 CASRTAGDEVNQPQHF TGTGCCAGCAGGACCGCAGGGGATGAAGTCAATCAGCCCCAGCATTTT
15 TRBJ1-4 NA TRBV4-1 CASSQAGSRGEKLFF TGCGCCAGCAGCCAGGCCGGGTCAAGGGGTGAAAAACTGTTTTTT